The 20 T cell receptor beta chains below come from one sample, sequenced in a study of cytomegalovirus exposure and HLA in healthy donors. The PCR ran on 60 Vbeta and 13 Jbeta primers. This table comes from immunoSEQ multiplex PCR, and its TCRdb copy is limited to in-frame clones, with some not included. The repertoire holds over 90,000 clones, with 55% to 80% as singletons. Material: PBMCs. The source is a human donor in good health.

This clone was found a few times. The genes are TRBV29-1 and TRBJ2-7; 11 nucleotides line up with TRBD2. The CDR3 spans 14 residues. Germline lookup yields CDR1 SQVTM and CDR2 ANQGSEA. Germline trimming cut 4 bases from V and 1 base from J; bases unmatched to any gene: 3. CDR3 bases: TGCAGCGTTGCCGGGACTAGCGGTTCCTACGAGCAGTACTTC. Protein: CSVAGTSGSYEQYF.

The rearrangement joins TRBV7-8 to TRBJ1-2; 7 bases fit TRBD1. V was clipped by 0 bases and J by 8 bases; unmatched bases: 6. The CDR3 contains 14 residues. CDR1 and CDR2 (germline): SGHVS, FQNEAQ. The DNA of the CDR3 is TGTGCCAGCAGCTTAGCTGGGGAAGGGGGCGGCTACACCTTC. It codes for CASSLAGEGGGYTF.

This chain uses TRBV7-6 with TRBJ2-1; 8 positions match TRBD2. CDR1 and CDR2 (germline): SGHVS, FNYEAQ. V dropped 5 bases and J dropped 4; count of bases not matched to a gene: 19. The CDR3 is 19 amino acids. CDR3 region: CASSLVTLLTGGRYNEQFF. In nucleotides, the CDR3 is TGTGCCAGCAGCCTAGTAACTCTTCTAACGGGAGGGCGGTACAATGAGCAGTTCTTC.

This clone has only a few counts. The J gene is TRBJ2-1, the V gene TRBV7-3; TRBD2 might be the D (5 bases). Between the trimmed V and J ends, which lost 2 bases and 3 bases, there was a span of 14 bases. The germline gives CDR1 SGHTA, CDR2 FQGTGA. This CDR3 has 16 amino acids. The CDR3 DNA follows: TGTGCCAGCAGCTTAGTTGCCAGCGGAAACTACAATGAGCAGTTCTTC. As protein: CASSLVASGNYNEQFF.

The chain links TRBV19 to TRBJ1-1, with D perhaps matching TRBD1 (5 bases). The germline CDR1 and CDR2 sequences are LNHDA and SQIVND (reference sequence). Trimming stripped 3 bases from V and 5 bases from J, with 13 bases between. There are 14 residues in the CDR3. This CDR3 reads CASSMRGAWTEAFF. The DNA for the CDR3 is TGTGCCAGTAGTATGCGTGGGGCTTGGACTGAAGCTTTCTTT.

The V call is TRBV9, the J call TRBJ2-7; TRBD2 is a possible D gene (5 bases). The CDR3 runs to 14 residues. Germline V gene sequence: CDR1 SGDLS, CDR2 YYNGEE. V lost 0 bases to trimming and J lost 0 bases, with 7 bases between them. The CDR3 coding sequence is TGTGCCAGCAGCGTAGGAGGGAACTCCTACGAGCAGTACTTC. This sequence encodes CASSVGGNSYEQYF.

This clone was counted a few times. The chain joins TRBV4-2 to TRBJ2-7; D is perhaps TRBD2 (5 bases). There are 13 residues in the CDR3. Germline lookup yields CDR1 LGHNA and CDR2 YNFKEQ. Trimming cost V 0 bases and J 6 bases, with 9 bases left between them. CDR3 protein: CASSQDWGAEQYF. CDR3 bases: TGTGCCAGCAGCCAAGATTGGGGAGCCGAGCAGTACTTC.

As DNA, the CDR3 is TGTGCCAGCAGCTTAGGGGGACAGGGTAATAATGAAAAACTGTTTTTT. Translated, it gives CASSLGGQGNNEKLFF. This rearrangement joins TRBV7-9 to TRBJ1-4; the match to TRBD1 covers 9 bases. The CDR3 is made up of 16 amino acids. The junction had 4 bases not matched to a gene; V was cut back by 1 base and J by 4 bases. Germline CDR1 reads SEHNR; CDR2 reads FQNEAQ (reference sequence).

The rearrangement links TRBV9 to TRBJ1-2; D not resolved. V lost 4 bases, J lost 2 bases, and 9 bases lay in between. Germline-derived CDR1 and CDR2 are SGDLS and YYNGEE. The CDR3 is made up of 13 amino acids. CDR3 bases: TGTGCCAGCAGCCCGGGGAAGAACTATGGCTACACCTTC. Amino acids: CASSPGKNYGYTF.

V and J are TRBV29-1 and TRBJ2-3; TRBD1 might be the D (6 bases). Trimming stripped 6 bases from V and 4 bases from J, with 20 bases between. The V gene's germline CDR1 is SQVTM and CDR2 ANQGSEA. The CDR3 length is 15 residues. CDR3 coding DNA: TGCAGCGTAGACGGGACATCCATTGAGCCAGATACGCAGTATTTT. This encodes CSVDGTSIEPDTQYF.

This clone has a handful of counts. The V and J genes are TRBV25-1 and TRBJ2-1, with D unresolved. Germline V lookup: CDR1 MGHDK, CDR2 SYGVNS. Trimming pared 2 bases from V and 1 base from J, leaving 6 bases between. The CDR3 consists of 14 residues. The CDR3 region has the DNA TGTGCCAGCAGTGAACTAAGATCCTACAATGAGCAGTTCTTC. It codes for CASSELRSYNEQFF.

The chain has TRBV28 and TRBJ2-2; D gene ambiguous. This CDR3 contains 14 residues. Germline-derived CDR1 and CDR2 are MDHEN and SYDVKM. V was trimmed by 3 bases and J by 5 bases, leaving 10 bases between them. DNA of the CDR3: TGTGCCAGCAGTTTGATAGATTTGACCGGGGAGCTGTTTTTT. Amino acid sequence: CASSLIDLTGELFF.

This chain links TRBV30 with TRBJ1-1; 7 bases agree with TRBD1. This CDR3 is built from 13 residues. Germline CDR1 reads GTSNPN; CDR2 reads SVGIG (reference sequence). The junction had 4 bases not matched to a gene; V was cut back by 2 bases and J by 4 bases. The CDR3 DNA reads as TGTGCCTGGAGTCGGGACAGATCCACTGAAGCTTTCTTT. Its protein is CAWSRDRSTEAFF.

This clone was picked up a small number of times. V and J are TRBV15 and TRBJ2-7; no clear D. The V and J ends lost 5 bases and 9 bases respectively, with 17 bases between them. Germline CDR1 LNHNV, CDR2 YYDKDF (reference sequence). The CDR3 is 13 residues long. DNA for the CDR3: TGTGCCACCAGCCCGACCGGGTCTGTCTGGCAGTACTTC. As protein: CATSPTGSVWQYF.

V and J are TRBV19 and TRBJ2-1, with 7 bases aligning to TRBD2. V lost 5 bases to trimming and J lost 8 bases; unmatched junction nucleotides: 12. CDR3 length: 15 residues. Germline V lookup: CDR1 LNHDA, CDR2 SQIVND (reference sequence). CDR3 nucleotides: TGTGCCAGTAGTCCAGGGCGCGGGAGTGGGGATGAGCAGTTCTTC. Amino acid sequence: CASSPGRGSGDEQFF. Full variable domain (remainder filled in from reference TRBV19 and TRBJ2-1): DGGITQSPKYLFRKEGQNVTLSCEQNLNHDAMYWYRQDPGQGLRLIYYSQIVNDFQKGDIAEGYSVSREKKESFPLTVTSAQKNPTAFYLCASSPGRGSGDEQFFGPGTRLTVL.

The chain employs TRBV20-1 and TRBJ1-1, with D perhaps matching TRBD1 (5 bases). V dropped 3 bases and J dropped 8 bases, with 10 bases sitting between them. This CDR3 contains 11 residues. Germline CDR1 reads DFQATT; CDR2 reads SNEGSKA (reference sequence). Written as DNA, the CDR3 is TGCAGTGCTAGGGCGGGACGAGAAGCTTTCTTT. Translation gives CSARAGREAFF.

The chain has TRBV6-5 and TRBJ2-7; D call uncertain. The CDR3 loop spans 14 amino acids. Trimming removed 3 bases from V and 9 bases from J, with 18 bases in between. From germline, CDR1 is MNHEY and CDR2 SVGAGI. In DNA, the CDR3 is TGTGCCAGCAGTTATTCCGGTCCAACCCGCGGGCAGTACTTC. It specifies CASSYSGPTRGQYF.

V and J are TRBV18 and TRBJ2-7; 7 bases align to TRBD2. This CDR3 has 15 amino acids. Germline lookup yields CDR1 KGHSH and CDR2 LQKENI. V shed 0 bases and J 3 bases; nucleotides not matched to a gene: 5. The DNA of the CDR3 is TGTGCCAGCTCACCACCGGTGGGAGGGATCTACGAGCAGTACTTC. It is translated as CASSPPVGGIYEQYF.

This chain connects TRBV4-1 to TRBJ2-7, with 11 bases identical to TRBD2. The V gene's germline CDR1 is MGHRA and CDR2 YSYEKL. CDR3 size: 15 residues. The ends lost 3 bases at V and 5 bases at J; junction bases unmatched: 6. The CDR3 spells CASSQLLAGVNEQYF. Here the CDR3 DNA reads TGCGCCAGCAGCCAGTTACTAGCGGGAGTAAACGAGCAGTACTTC.

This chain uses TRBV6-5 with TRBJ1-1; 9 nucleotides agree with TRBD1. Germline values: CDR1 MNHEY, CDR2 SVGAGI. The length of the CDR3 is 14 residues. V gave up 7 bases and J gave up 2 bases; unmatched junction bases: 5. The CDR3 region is CASKGQGYNTEAFF. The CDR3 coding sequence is TGTGCCAGCAAGGGACAGGGTTATAACACTGAAGCTTTCTTT.